This T cell receptor beta chain comes out of a study of cytomegalovirus exposure and HLA in healthy donors listed by TCRdb under 2017. Broadly, across the study: According to an earlier analysis of 587 of the donors, about 179 million T cells yielded 90 million to 140 million unique TCR beta sequences and around 280 Gb of sequence data. An early release covering roughly 600 HLA-typed donors comprised around 300 gigabases of sequencing data and 65 million to 100 million unique TCR sequences. Of the 300 to 450 genotyped donors, roughly 85% fell in the genetic ancestry cluster associated with self-reported Caucasian donors. The study aimed to test whether cataloging public T cell receptors could reveal signatures of past pathogen exposure. Using immunosequencing, the study profiled T cell repertoires from some 670 subjects and related those repertoires to cytomegalovirus serostatus. Besides the first cohort of 666 subjects, a separate validation cohort made up of 120 different subjects was used. To predict cytomegalovirus infection status, the study combined high-throughput TCR immunosequencing, statistical association of individual TCRs with disease status, and machine learning. To study patterns of TCR occurrence, a later analysis re-analyzed previously published TCR beta repertoires from 500 to 850 donors and added high-resolution HLA genotyping. The later analysis used no new phenotypic data to find candidate immune exposures, relying instead on TCR beta sequences and their occurrence across donors. To decide whether each TCR beta V gene segment behaved as functional or pseudogenic, an earlier analysis of 587 of the donors relied on high-throughput TCR beta sequencing. Donor age, sex, ethnicity and CMV serostatus were compiled together with the repertoire data. In a later genetic analysis, genome-wide SNP genotypes for 398 of the 666 donors were used, and that subset was treated as a discovery cohort. Every repertoire in the discovery cohort had been generated on one and the same sequencing platform. HLA typing included class I and class II loci at four-digit resolution. The number of donors typed differed by locus, with about 629-630 for A, B, C, DRB1 and DQB1, around 560 for DQA1, approximately 580 for DPA1, and about 450 for DPB1. Roughly 5 DR-DQ haplotypes were handled as single units for association and clustering, since linkage in the cohort was strong. Across approximately 420 genotyped donors of the cohort, an average of 235,054 unique TCR beta nucleotide sequences per donor were sequenced, and around 19% of those sequences were non-productive. What the authors observed across the whole study: In a later analysis, HLA-associated TCR beta chains were found to be more clonally expanded and to have lower generation probabilities than equally common non-associated chains. V-gene and J-gene trimming of TCR beta chains was associated with a missense DCLRE1C variant in a later genetic analysis, and the association was replicated in an independent cohort. A cluster of highly shared sequence variants was judged likely to represent a technical artifact of the sequencing pipeline. Because counts were too low, under 20 rarely observed V segments, including chromosome 9 orphons, were left out of the earlier analysis of 500 to 650 of the donors. Correlated functional status among segregating V segments might reflect linkage disequilibrium, but an unknown experimental factor could not be ruled out. In a later analysis, the rate of TCR association differed among HLA loci, with DRB1 alleles having the most associated TCRs and HLA-C alleles having the fewest. In a later analysis, most CMV-associated TCR beta chains were found to appear HLA-restricted, with HLA associations seemingly driven largely by CMV exposure. A further reported finding was that TCR beta sequences accurately predicted the HLA-A and HLA-B alleles for most subjects in the first cohort. The study listed 164 TCR beta chains as associated with cytomegalovirus. Several of the top co-occurrence clusters appeared to be linked to parvovirus B19, influenza, CMV and Epstein-Barr virus, according to a later analysis. At a false discovery rate of 0.05, a later analysis linked 16,951 TCR beta sequences to specific HLA alleles. A few of the identified cytomegalovirus-associated TCR beta chains were confirmed in vitro to be specific for cytomegalovirus antigens. Most TCR sequences were observed very rarely across donors, whereas some public TCRs were present in many individuals. When HLA alleles, especially DR and DQ, strongly co-occurred, attributing TCR associations to individual alleles was difficult. This cohort had only TCR beta chains sequenced, and the lack of alpha or paired-chain data limited which features could be detected. The classifier was reported to diagnose cytomegalovirus status with high specificity and sensitivity in both the original and validation cohorts. An earlier analysis of around 540 of the donors showed that most TCR beta V segments appeared in productive rearrangements either about 87% or about 30% of the time, which broadly matched IMGT annotations. According to a later genetic analysis, donors in an Asian-associated ancestry cluster had fewer N-insertions in productive TCRs than the approximately 610-donor mean. According to the authors, the approach could potentially be generalized to other disease states and immunological phenotypes. Because HLA typing was missing for some donors at each locus, association tests included only the typed subset. CMV serostatus was the only immune exposure information available for the cohort. Roughly uniform sequencing depth across donors was assumed in presence/absence analyses, although this assumption may not hold.

The cohort consisted of hundreds of healthy bone marrow donors. At the time of sampling, every cohort member was nominally healthy, though immune exposures that went unrecorded were likely present. The donor was CMV seropositive and belonged to the group of 250 to 300 seropositive cohort members. A peripheral blood sample was collected from each donor, and TCR beta sequencing was performed on peripheral blood mononuclear cells. Genomic DNA extraction from the blood cell samples was performed with the Qiagen DNeasy Blood Extraction Kit. Library method: the immunoSEQ multiplex PCR assay. The multiplex PCR relied on a mix of 60 forward primers for TCR Vbeta segments and 13 reverse primers for TCR Jbeta segments. A multiplex PCR assay on genomic DNA amplified the CDR3 region of rearranged TCR beta genes. The amplified TCR beta libraries were sequenced on the Illumina HiSeq System as 87-base-pair reads. Under the source paper's analysis protocol: Across the 700 or so repertoires, a later analysis counted approximately 75 million unique TCR beta chains, roughly 11 million of which were shared by at least two donors. To remove PCR and sequencing errors, raw reads were error-corrected and collapsed into unique sequences using a nearest-neighbor algorithm that merged closely related sequences. Alignment of CDR3 sequences to IMGT reference sequences was used to assign V, D and J gene segments. For a sequence to be retained, a match of at least six nucleotides to both a V gene segment and a J gene segment was required. A rearrangement counted as productive if the CDR3 had no stop codons and remained in frame with V and J, and every other rearrangement counted as non-productive. Following IMGT convention, CDR3 was defined as the stretch from the second conserved V-encoded cysteine up to the conserved J-encoded phenylalanine. Sequences without an unambiguous match to a single V gene segment were excluded from the earlier analysis of approximately 600 of the donors. An earlier analysis of fewer than 750 of the donors called V segments functional above 56.7% productive rearrangements and segregating when the between-donor standard deviation exceeded 5%. A statistical classification framework was developed to diagnose cytomegalovirus status using the catalog of TCR beta chain sequences. In a later analysis, V and J genes were assigned by comparing TCR nucleotide sequences against IMGT/GENE-DB human TR gene sequences. The TCRdist pipeline was used in a later analysis to assign CDR3 sequences and most-parsimonious VDJ recombination scenarios. In a later analysis, each TCR beta chain was defined by its CDR3 amino acid sequence together with its V-gene family, and reads without a unique V-gene family were excluded. A later analysis removed 592 highly shared, low-generation-probability nucleotide sequences to deal with suspected cross-contamination and a sequencing artifact. In a later analysis, a clonal expansion index for each public chain was calculated from normalized within-repertoire ranks of inferred template counts. In a later analysis, generation probabilities were computed using a VDJ recombination model fitted to out-of-frame rearrangements, and the results were checked against IGoR. In a later analysis, hypergeometric tests were used to score TCR-TCR, TCR-HLA and TCR-CMV co-occurrence, with a repertoire-size bias correction applied to TCR pairs. False discovery rates were estimated in a later analysis by permuting HLA or CMV assignments 20 times. A later analysis grouped co-occurring TCRs with DBSCAN, adding TCRdist sequence similarity when clustering within HLA-allele-positive subsets. For co-occurrence clustering, repertoires with fewer than 30,000 or more than 120,000 public chains were excluded, along with a handful of repertoires with anomalous nucleotide sharing. Held by TCRdb, this immuneACCESS table contains in-frame sequences only and omits some clones. Under half of the omission traces to an unresolved V gene where checked; the cause of the rest is unknown. D and trimming come from the DNA, and the V and J calls and clone size come from that table. The sample table lists 150,000 to 200,000 clones, about three quarters of them with a count of one. Approximately 0.89% of the sample rests with the top ten.

Remarks on this clone: It has no known antigen specificity. No quality values exist for individual bases; no much larger clone is one base distant.

Input material: PBMCs. The sequence derives from a woman aged 50 to 65 in good health and CMV-seropositive.

The CDR3 protein is CASSLAGTDGYTF. The nucleotide sequence is TGCGCCAGCAGCTTGGCCGGGACAGATGGCTACACCTTC. Recombination linked TRBV5-1 to TRBJ1-2; TRBD1 aligns with 7 central bases. CDR1 and CDR2 are read off the germline V gene as SGHRS and YFSETQ. At the junction V is shortened by 0 bases and J by 6 bases; bases outside the gene matches: 2. Inclusive of the bounding cysteine and phenylalanine, the CDR3 is 13 residues long. The read is trimmed to its CDR3 DNA, 39 bases read in frame from base 1.